What follows are 14 T cell receptor beta chains derived from one specimen sequenced in a study of T cells after yellow fever vaccination. Each CDR3 protein is one row after TCRdb ran MiXCR on the 5' RACE reads. Here the sample spans some 350,000 distinct CDR3 sequences, 4.1% being singletons. The specimen comprised PBMCs, sampled 5 days after the yellow fever booster vaccination. These receptors originate from a young man who received the YFV17D yellow fever vaccine.

This clonotype has a handful of counts. V is TRBV7-9 and J is TRBJ1-2; TRBD1 agrees at 11 bases. Losses at the gene ends were 3 bases for V and 6 bases for J; bases not matched to a gene: 9. This CDR3 spans 16 amino acids. Germline V gives CDR1 SEHNR, CDR2 FQNEAQ (reference sequence). For the CDR3, the DNA is TGTGCCAGCAGCTTCCCGGACAGGGGGCTTCATCATGGCTACACCTTC. This translates into CASSFPDRGLHHGYTF.

J is TRBJ1-5 and V is TRBV5-1; the D is unclear. V was pared by 3 bases and J by 3 bases, with 7 bases between. There are 13 residues in the CDR3. In germline, CDR1 is SGHRS, CDR2 YFSETQ. Written as DNA, the CDR3 is TGCGCCAGCAGCTCCACCCCCAATCAGCCCCAGCATTTT. As protein: CASSSTPNQPQHF.

The genes are TRBV4-1 and TRBJ1-5; D not certain. Germline assignment: CDR1 MGHRA and CDR2 YSYEKL. This CDR3 region has 14 residues. Trimming removed 5 bases at V and 4 bases at J, with 12 bases between. The CDR3 DNA reads TGCGCCAGCAGCTTACAGAAAAAAAATCAGCCCCAGCATTTT. Amino acid sequence: CASSLQKKNQPQHF.

This clonotype turned up a few times. The chain joins TRBV9 to TRBJ1-1; no definite D call. This CDR3 is 13 amino acids long. Germline CDR1 and CDR2: SGDLS and YYNGEE. V dropped 3 bases and J dropped 3 bases, with 9 bases sitting between them. CDR3 sequence reads: CASSAYRDTEAFF. CDR3 DNA: TGTGCCAGCAGCGCCTACCGGGACACTGAAGCTTTCTTT.

Ten or more counts support this clonotype. The rearrangement links TRBV7-2 to TRBJ1-2; D gene uncertain. Germline V CDR1 and CDR2: SGHTA, FQGNSA. This CDR3 is built from 16 residues. The V end lost 0 bases, the J end lost 0 bases, and 11 bases lay between the germline ends. The CDR3 is CASSLAATRANYGYTF. The CDR3 nucleotides are TGTGCCAGCAGCTTAGCAGCGACTCGAGCTAACTATGGCTACACCTTC. Complete variable domain (other parts from reference TRBV7-2 and TRBJ1-2): GAGVSQSPSNKVTEKGKDVELRCDPISGHTALYWYRQSLGQGLEFLIYFQGNSAPDKSGLPSDRFSAERTGGSVSTLTIQRTQQEDSAVYLCASSLAATRANYGYTFGSGTRLTVV.

This clonotype was found many times. The chain has TRBV4-3 and TRBJ1-1; D might be TRBD1 (5 bases). The CDR3 contains 14 residues. Trimming left V 4 bases short and J 5 bases short, with 14 bases between. Looked up from germline, CDR1 is LGHNA and CDR2 is YSLEER. In DNA form, the CDR3 reads TGCGCCAGCAGCCTTCGGGGCCGGTGGACTGAAGCTTTCTTT. Residues: CASSLRGRWTEAFF.

This clonotype has more than one count but fewer than ten. The chain links TRBV4-1 to TRBJ2-1, with TRBD2 matching over 7 bases. The CDR3 is 18 amino acids. Germline loops: CDR1 MGHRA, CDR2 YSYEKL. Trimming at V came to 0 bases and at J to 0 bases, leaving 8 bases not matched to a gene. The CDR3 protein is CASSQDRSGVPSYNEQFF. CDR3 DNA: TGCGCCAGCAGCCAAGACCGGAGCGGGGTCCCCTCCTACAATGAGCAGTTCTTC.

This clonotype has ten or more counts. The CDR3 DNA reads TGCGCCAGCAGCTTGGTCGGGGGGATCGGTTCACCCCTCCACTTT. Translating it yields CASSLVGGIGSPLHF. The chain couples TRBV5-1 to TRBJ1-6; the D gene is possibly TRBD1 (5 bases). The V and J ends lost 0 bases and 9 bases respectively, with 13 bases between them. Per the germline V gene, CDR1 is SGHRS and CDR2 is YFSETQ. This CDR3 comprises 15 residues.

This clonotype was counted between two and nine times. This CDR3 is CASSLRQDGGYTF. The DNA for the CDR3 is TGTGCCAGCAGCTTACGGCAGGATGGGGGCTACACCTTC. This sequence joins TRBV7-2 and TRBJ1-2; D gene ambiguous. The CDR3 is 13 residues long. The germline CDR1 and CDR2 sequences are SGHTA and FQGNSA. Trimming stripped 2 bases from V and 8 bases from J, with 12 bases between.

The chain recombines TRBV7-2 with TRBJ2-3, with D tentatively TRBD1 (5 bases). Trimming removed 2 bases at V and 0 bases at J, with 9 bases between. Germline values: CDR1 SGHTA, CDR2 FQGNSA. This CDR3 has 15 amino acids. In DNA form, the CDR3 reads TGTGCCAGCAGCTTACGGCACAGGAGCACAGATACGCAGTATTTT. It encodes CASSLRHRSTDTQYF.

There are many counts of this clonotype. The chain joins TRBV5-1 to TRBJ2-2; a weak D match, TRBD1 (6 bases). Germline CDR1 SGHRS, CDR2 YFSETQ. The V and J ends lost 0 bases and 5 bases respectively, with 8 bases between them. The CDR3 consists of 14 residues. The CDR3: CASSLAGETGELFF. As DNA, the CDR3 is TGCGCCAGCAGCTTGGCAGGGGAGACCGGGGAGCTGTTTTTT.

The V call is TRBV5-6, the J call TRBJ1-6, with D possibly matching TRBD1 (6 bases). The CDR3 has 17 residues. V lost 1 base and J lost 3, with 14 bases in between. Germline V lookup: CDR1 SGHDT, CDR2 YYEEEE. The CDR3 reads CASSLRTGGNYNSPLHF. The CDR3, as DNA: TGTGCCAGCAGCTTGCGAACGGGGGGCAACTATAATTCACCCCTCCACTTT.

This clonotype was recorded a few times. J is TRBJ2-3 and V is TRBV2; a weak D match, TRBD2 (5 bases). V lost 8 bases and J lost 4, with 13 bases in between. The CDR3 spans 13 residues. Looked up from germline, CDR1 is SNHLY and CDR2 is FYNNEI. CDR3: CASLGGPSDTQYF. The CDR3 DNA sequence: TGTGCCAGCTTAGGCGGGCCGTCAGATACGCAGTATTTT.

Comments on this clonotype: The junction departs from germline at one end; a sequencing error may be responsible. The CDR3 loop reads CSGGLAGLQEAQYF. CDR3 nucleotides: TGCAGTGGGGGTCTAGCGGGGCTCCAAGAGGCCCAGTACTTC. This sequence joins TRBV20-1 and TRBJ2-5, with TRBD2 matching 9 bases. Looked up from germline, CDR1 is DFQATT and CDR2 is SNEGSKA (reference sequence). This CDR3 is built from 14 residues.